The rows below give T cell receptor beta chains drawn from one sample of a study of blood T cell repertoires in COVID-19. Method: immunoSEQ multiplex PCR; TCRdb's copy keeps in-frame clones and lacks some. Of fewer than 80,000 clones listed, around nine tenths are singletons. Sample: peripheral blood. The source is a man aged 70 or older with acute or convalescent COVID-19. The CDR3 runs from the conserved cysteine through the conserved F or W. A D gene is named only where the DNA matches it firmly. Expanded clones get a size class; other rows say once, few or many, or leave the size out.

>TRBJ1-5|.|.|TRBV28
TGTGCCAGCAGTTCCTATCAGCCCCAGCATTTT
CASSSYQPQHF
>TRBJ2-1|.|.|TRBV20-1
TGCAGTGCTAGTGCGCGGGATCGCTACAATGAGCAGTTCTTC
CSASARDRYNEQFF
>TRBJ1-2|.|TRBD1|TRBV9
TGTGCCAGTACAGGGGGGCGAAGCTATGGCTACACCTTC
CASTGGRSYGYTF
>TRBJ2-2|.|TRBD1|TRBV6-5
TGTGCCAGTTCCGACAGGGGGCGAATCACCGGGGAGCTGTTTTTT
CASSDRGRITGELFF
>TRBJ2-5|.|TRBD2|TRBV5-4
TGTGCCAGCAGCCCCGGGGCCAGACTAGCGGGGGACCAAGAGACCCAGTACTTC
CASSPGARLAGDQETQYF
>TRBJ1-6|.|.|TRBV6-1
TGTGCCAGCAGTGAATTTATGTTTAATTCACCCCTCCACTTT
CASSEFMFNSPLHF
>TRBJ1-2|.|.|TRBV6-2/TRBV6-3
TGTGCCAGCAGTTCGGTTAACTATGGCTACACCTTC
CASSSVNYGYTF
>TRBJ1-1|.|TRBD1|TRBV6-5
TGTGCCAGCAGTTTCCAGCCGGGACAGGGGACTGAAGCTTTCTTT
CASSFQPGQGTEAFF
>TRBJ2-7|once|.|TRBV9
TGTGCCAGCAGCGCCTACTTTGGAGGGAGCCTTTACGAGCAGTACTTC
CASSAYFGGSLYEQYF
>TRBJ1-2|.|TRBD1|TRBV5-3
TGTGCCAGAAGCTTGGTACGGACAGGGGCCGAGAACTATGGCTACACCTTC
CARSLVRTGAENYGYTF
>TRBJ2-3|.|TRBD1|TRBV27
TGTGCCAGCAGTTACTGGGGAGGACAGGGGCCCGATACGCAGTATTTT
CASSYWGGQGPDTQYF
>TRBJ1-1|.|.|TRBV10-2
TGCGCCAGCAGAGTCGAGGTGAACACTGAAGCTTTCTTT
CASRVEVNTEAFF
>TRBJ1-2|.|TRBD1|TRBV9
TGTGCCAGCAGCGTAAGTGGAACGGGGACAGGGTTTGGCTACACCTTC
CASSVSGTGTGFGYTF
>TRBJ1-6|.|TRBD1|TRBV11-3
TGTGCCAGCAGCAGGACAGGTTCCGGGTCACCCCTCCACTTT
CASSRTGSGSPLHF